This entry is about one T cell receptor (beta chain). The sample comes from a study of blood T cell repertoires in COVID-19. Study background: The United States, Italy and Spain provided the acute and convalescent COVID-19 samples.

The CDR3 is 15 amino acids. CDR1 and CDR2 from the germline V gene are SNHLY and FYNNEI. V lost 2 bases and J 5 bases, leaving 10 bases between the germline ends. Assay: immunoSEQ multiplex PCR; the TCRdb copy retains only in-frame clones and omits some. In the table there are 490,000 or so clones, around nine tenths of which are singletons. Sequenced input: PBMCs or T cells enriched from blood (not recorded which). The rearrangement uses TRBV2 and TRBJ1-6; D may be TRBD1 (5 bases). The receptor was isolated from a woman aged 40 to 50 who had recovered from COVID-19. The CDR3 loop is CASSEQAGHNSPLHF. The CDR3 DNA is TGTGCCAGCAGTGAACAGGCAGGGCATAATTCACCCCTCCACTTT.